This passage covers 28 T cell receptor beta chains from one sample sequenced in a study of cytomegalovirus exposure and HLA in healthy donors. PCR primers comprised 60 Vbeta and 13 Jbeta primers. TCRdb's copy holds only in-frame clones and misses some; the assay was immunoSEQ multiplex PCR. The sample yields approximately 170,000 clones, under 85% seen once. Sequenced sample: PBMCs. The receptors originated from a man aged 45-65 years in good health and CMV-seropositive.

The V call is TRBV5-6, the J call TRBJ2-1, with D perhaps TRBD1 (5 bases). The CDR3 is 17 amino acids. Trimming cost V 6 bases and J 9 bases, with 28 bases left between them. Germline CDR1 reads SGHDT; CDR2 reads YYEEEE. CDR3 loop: CASTPQARVSLSGEQFF. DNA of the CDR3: TGTGCCAGCACCCCACAGGCGAGAGTATCCCTTTCAGGTGAGCAGTTCTTC. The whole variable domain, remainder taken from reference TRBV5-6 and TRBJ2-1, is DAGVTQSPTHLIKTRGQQVTLRCSPKSGHDTVSWYQQALGQGPQFIFQYYEEEERQRGNFPDRFSGHQFPNYSSELNVNALLLGDSALYLCASTPQARVSLSGEQFFGPGTRLTVL.

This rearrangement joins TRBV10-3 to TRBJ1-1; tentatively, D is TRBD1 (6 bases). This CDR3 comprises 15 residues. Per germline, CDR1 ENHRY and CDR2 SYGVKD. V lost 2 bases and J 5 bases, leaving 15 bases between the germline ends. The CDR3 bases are TGTGCCATCAGTGAGGATACAGGGAAAGGGACTGAAGCTTTCTTT. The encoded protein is CAISEDTGKGTEAFF.

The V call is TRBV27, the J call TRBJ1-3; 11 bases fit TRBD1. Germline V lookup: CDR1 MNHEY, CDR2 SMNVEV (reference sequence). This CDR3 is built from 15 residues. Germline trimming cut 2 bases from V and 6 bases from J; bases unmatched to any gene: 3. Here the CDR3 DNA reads TGTGCCAGCAGTTTAAGGACAGGGGGCTCAAACACCATATATTTT. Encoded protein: CASSLRTGGSNTIYF.

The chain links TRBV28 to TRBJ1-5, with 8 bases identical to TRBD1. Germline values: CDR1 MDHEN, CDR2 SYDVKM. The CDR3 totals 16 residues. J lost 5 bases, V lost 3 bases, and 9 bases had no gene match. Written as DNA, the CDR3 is TGTGCCAGCAGTTTGCGCGGGTACAGGGGGTATCAGCCCCAGCATTTT. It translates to CASSLRGYRGYQPQHF.

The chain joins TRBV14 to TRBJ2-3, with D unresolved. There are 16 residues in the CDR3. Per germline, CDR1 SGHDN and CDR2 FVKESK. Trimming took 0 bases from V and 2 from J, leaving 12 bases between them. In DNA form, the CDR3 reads TGTGCCAGCAGCCAAGACCTCACTGTTCCCACAGATACGCAGTATTTT. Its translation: CASSQDLTVPTDTQYF.

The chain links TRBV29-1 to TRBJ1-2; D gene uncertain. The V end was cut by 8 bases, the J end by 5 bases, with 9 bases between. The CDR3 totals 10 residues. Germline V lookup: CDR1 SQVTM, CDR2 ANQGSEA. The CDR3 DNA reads TGCAGCACATACAGTTATGGCTACACCTTC. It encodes CSTYSYGYTF.

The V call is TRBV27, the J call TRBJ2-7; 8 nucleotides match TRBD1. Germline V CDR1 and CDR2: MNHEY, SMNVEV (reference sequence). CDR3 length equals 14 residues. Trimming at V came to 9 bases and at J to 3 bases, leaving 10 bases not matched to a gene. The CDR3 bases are TGTGCCAGACTCGGGACAGGCTACCTCTACGAGCAGTACTTC. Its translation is CARLGTGYLYEQYF.

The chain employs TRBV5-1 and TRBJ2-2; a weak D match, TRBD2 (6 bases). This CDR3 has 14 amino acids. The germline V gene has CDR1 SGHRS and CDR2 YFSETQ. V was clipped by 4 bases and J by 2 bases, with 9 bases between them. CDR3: CASSPGLNTGELFF. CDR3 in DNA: TGCGCCAGCAGCCCGGGACTCAACACCGGGGAGCTGTTTTTT.

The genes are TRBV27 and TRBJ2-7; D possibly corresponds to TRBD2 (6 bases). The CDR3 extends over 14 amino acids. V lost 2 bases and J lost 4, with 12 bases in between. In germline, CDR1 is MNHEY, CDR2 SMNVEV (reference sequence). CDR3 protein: CASSLGASDYEQYF. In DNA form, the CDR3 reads TGTGCCAGCAGTTTAGGGGCTAGCGATTACGAGCAGTACTTC.

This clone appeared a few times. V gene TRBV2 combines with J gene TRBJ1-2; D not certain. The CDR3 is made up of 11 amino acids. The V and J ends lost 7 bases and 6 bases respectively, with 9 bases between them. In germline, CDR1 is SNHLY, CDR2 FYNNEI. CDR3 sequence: CASTVKDGYTF. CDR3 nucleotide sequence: TGTGCCAGCACGGTGAAAGATGGCTACACCTTC.

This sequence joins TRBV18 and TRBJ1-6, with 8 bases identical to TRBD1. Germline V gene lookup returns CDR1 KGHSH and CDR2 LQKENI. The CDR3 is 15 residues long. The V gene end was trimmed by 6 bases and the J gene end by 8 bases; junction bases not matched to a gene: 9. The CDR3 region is CASSSQGASDSPLHF. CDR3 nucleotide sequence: TGTGCCAGCTCCTCTCAGGGGGCCTCAGATTCACCCCTCCACTTT.

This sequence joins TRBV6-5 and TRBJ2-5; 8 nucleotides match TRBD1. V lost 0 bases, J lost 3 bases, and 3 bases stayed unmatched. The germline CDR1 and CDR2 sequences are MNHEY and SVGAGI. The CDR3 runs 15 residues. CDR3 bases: TGTGCCAGCAGTTACTCGGGACAGGTTAAAGAGACCCAGTACTTC. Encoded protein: CASSYSGQVKETQYF.

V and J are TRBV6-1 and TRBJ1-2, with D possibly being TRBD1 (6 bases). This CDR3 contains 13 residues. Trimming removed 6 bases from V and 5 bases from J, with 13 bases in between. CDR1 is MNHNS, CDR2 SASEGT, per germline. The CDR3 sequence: CASRSGTTYGYTF. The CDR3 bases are TGTGCCAGCAGATCCGGGACAACTTATGGCTACACCTTC.

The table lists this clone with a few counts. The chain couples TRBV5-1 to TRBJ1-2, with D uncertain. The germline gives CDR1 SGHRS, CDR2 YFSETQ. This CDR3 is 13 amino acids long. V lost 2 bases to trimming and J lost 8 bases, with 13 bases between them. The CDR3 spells CASSLGSADGYTF. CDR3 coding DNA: TGCGCCAGCAGCTTAGGGAGTGCGGACGGCTACACCTTC.

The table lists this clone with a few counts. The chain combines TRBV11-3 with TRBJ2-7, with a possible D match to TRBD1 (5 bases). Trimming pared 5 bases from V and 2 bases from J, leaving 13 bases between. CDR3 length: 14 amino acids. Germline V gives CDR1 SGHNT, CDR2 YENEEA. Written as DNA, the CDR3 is TGTGCCAGCAGCCATTACAGGACCCCCTACGAGCAGTACTTC. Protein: CASSHYRTPYEQYF.

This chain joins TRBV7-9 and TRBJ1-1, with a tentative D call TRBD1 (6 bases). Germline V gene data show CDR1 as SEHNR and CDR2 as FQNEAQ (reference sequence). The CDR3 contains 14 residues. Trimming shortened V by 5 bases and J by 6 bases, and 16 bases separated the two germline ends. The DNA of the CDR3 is TGTGCCAGCAGCCCTTGGGGGGAGGGGGCTGAAGCTTTCTTT. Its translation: CASSPWGEGAEAFF.

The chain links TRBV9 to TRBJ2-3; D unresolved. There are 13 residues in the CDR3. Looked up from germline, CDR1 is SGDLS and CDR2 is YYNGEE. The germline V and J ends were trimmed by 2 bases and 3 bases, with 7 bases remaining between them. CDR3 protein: CASSVERTDTQYF. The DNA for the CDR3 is TGTGCCAGCAGCGTCGAGAGAACAGATACGCAGTATTTT.

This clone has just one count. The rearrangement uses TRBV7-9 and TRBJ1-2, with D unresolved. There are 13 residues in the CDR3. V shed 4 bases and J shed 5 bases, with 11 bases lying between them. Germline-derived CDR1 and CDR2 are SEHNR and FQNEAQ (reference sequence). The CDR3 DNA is TGTGCCAGCAGCTCCGTGGGCAGTTATGGCTACACCTTC. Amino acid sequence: CASSSVGSYGYTF.

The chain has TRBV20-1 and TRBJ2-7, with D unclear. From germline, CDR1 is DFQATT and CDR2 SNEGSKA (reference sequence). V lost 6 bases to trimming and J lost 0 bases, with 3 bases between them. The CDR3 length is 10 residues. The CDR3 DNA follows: TGCAGTGCCTTCTCCTACGAGCAGTACTTC. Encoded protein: CSAFSYEQYF.

The CDR3 DNA reads as TGCGCCAGCAGCCAGGGCAGGGTGGACTATGGCTACACCTTC. It specifies CASSQGRVDYGYTF. The rearrangement uses TRBV4-1 and TRBJ1-2; perhaps TRBD1 as D (5 bases). The CDR3 length is 14 residues. Between the trimmed V and J ends, which lost 3 bases and 3 bases, there was a span of 11 bases. Per the germline V gene, CDR1 is MGHRA and CDR2 is YSYEKL.

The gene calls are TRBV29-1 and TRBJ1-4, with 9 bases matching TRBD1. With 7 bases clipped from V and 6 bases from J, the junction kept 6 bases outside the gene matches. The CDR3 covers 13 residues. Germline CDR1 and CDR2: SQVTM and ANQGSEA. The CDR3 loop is CSATGQGYEKLFF. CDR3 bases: TGCAGCGCCACGGGACAGGGATATGAAAAACTGTTTTTT. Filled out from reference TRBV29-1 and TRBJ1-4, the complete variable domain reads SAVISQKPSRDICQRGTSLTIQCQVDSQVTMMFWYRQQPGQSLTLIATANQGSEATYESGFVIDKFPISRPNLTFSTLTVSNMSPEDSSIYLCSATGQGYEKLFFGSGTQLSVL.

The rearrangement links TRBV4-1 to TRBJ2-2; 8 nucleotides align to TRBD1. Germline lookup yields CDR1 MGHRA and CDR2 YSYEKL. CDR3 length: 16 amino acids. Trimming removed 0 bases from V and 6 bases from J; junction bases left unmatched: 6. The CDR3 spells CASSQDSGGVAGELFF. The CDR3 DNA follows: TGCGCCAGCAGCCAAGATTCAGGGGGCGTAGCCGGGGAGCTGTTTTTT.

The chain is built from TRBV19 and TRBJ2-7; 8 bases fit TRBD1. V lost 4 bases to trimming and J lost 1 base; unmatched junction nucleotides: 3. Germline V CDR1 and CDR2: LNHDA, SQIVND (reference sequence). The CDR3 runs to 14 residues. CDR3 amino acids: CASSTTGGSYEQYF. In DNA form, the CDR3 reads TGTGCCAGTAGTACAACAGGGGGTTCCTACGAGCAGTACTTC.

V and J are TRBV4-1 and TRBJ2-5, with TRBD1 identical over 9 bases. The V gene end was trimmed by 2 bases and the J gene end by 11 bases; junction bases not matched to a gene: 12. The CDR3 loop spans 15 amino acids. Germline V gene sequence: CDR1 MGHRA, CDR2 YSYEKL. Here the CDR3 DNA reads TGCGCCAGCAGCCAAACGGACAGGGGAAGTGGTCGGCAGTACTTC. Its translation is CASSQTDRGSGRQYF.

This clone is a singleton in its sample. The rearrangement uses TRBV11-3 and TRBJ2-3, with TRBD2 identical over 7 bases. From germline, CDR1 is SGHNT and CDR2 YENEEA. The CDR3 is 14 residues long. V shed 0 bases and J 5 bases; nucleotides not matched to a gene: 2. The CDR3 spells CASSLDREGDTQYF. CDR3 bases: TGTGCCAGCAGCTTAGACAGGGAGGGAGATACGCAGTATTTT.

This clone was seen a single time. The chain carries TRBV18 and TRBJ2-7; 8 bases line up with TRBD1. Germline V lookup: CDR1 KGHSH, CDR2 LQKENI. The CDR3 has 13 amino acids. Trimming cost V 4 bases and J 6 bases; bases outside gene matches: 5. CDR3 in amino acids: CASSLLDRAEQYF. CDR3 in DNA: TGTGCCAGCTCACTTCTGGACAGGGCCGAGCAGTACTTC.

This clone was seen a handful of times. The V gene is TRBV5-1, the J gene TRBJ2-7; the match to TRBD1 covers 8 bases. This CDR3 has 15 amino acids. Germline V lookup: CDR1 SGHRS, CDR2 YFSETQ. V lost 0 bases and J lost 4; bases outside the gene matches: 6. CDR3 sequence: CASSLAGGVVYEQYF. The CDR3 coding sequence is TGCGCCAGCAGCTTGGCAGGGGGCGTAGTGTACGAGCAGTACTTC.

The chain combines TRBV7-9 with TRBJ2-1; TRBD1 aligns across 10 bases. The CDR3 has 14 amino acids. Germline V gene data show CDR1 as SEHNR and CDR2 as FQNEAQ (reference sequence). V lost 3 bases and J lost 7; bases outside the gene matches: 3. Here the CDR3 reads CASSFGTGANEQFF. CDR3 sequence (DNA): TGTGCCAGCAGCTTCGGGACAGGGGCAAATGAGCAGTTCTTC.